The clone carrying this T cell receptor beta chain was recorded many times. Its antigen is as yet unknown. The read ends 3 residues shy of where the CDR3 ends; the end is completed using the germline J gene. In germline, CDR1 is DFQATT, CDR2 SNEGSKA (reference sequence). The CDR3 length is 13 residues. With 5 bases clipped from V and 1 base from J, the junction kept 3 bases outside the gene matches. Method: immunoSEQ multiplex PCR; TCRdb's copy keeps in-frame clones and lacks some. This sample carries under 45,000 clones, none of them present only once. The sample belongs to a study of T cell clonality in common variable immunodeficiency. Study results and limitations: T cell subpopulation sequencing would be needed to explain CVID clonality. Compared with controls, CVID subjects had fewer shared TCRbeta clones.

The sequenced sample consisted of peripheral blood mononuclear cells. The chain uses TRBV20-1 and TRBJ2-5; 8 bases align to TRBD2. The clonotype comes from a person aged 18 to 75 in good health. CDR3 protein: CSAFTSGQETQYF. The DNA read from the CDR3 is TGCAGTGCTTTCACTAGCGGCCAAGAGACC.